This T cell receptor beta chain came from a study of T cell changes during pregnancy in multiple sclerosis. V was pared by 1 base and J by 5 bases, with 5 bases of the junction left unmatched. Per germline, CDR1 MGHRA and CDR2 YSYEKL. There are 15 residues in the CDR3. The protocol was immunoSEQ multiplex PCR, while the TCRdb copy is restricted to in-frame clones and leaves out a portion. Found here are about 24,000 clones, 90% of them singletons; the top ten hold roughly a tenth. Sequenced material: CD8+ T cells from peripheral blood mononuclear cells, taken in the third trimester of pregnancy. The receptor was derived from a female donor in good health, enrolled as a control in a pregnancy study. The chain is built from TRBV4-1 and TRBJ1-1, with 9 bases lining up with TRBD1. CDR3 in amino acids: CASSQGWTGETEAFF. In DNA, the CDR3 is TGCGCCAGCAGCCAAGGCTGGACAGGGGAGACTGAAGCTTTCTTT.